The 4 T cell receptor beta chains below all came from one sample that was sequenced in a study of blood T cell repertoires in COVID-19 (TCRdb year 2020). Library prep was done by the immunoSEQ multiplex PCR assay. Entries here come from immuneACCESS through TCRdb and include only in-frame sequences with V and J called. Some clones fail to appear in such tables; in the studies checked, an unresolved V gene covers under half of the shortfall, and the cause of the remainder is unknown. The sample includes 200,000 to 250,000 clones, with around 80% observed a single time. Approximately 1.8% of the sample lies in the top ten. The specimen sequenced was PBMCs or T cells enriched from blood (not recorded which). These receptors were taken from a man aged 55 to 70 who had recovered from COVID-19.

This chain uses TRBV7-8 with TRBJ1-6; D gene unclear. The length of the CDR3 is 16 residues. Germline CDR1 and CDR2: SGHVS and FQNEAQ. V shed 5 bases and J shed 0 bases, with 11 bases lying between them. This CDR3 reads CASSRSPGSYNSPLHF. The CDR3 DNA reads TGTGCCAGCAGCCGTTCACCGGGCTCCTATAATTCACCCCTCCACTTT.

The J gene is TRBJ1-6, the V gene TRBV3-1 (or the pseudogene TRBV3-2), with D tentatively TRBD1 (5 bases). CDR1 is LGHDT and CDR2 is YNNKEL in the germline V gene (reference sequence). The CDR3 is 14 residues long. V shed 4 bases and J shed 10 bases, with 14 bases lying between them. The DNA of the CDR3 is TGTGCCAGCAGCCCTCTTGGGAAGGGGTCACCCCTCCACTTT. Residues: CASSPLGKGSPLHF.

The DNA of the CDR3 is TGTGCCATCAGACCTAGCGGGGGGACCACAGATACGCAGTATTTT. As protein: CAIRPSGGTTDTQYF. The V gene is TRBV10-3, the J gene TRBJ2-3; TRBD2 aligns across 11 bases. Germline values: CDR1 ENHRY, CDR2 SYGVKD. The ends lost 6 bases at V and 2 bases at J; junction bases unmatched: 4. The CDR3 has 15 residues.

This clone has a single count. V and J are TRBV27 and TRBJ2-1; 10 positions match TRBD2. Germline V gene data show CDR1 as MNHEY and CDR2 as SMNVEV (reference sequence). The CDR3 consists of 16 residues. The V and J ends lost 6 bases and 3 bases, in that order; junction bases with no gene match: 8. DNA of the CDR3: TGTGCCAGCAGCCCAAAGGGACTAGCGAGCTACAATGAGCAGTTCTTC. Translation gives CASSPKGLASYNEQFF.